Below are 11 T cell receptor beta chains sequenced from a single sample in a study of OX40 agonist ivuxolimab in advanced cancers. The table came from immunoSEQ multiplex PCR; TCRdb's copy has only in-frame clones and leaves some out. Among over 55,000 clones, roughly 84% were seen once, and the ten largest hold around 0.78%. This sample comprised CD4+ or CD8+ T cells sorted from blood, obtained in a trial of the OX40 agonist ivuxolimab. The receptors shown here come from an adult with an advanced solid tumor such as melanoma, head and neck, liver or kidney cancer.

The rearrangement joins TRBV30 to TRBJ2-3, with 11 nucleotides matching TRBD2. Germline V gene lookup returns CDR1 GTSNPN and CDR2 SVGIG (reference sequence). The junction had 9 bases not matched to a gene; V was cut back by 2 bases and J by 5 bases. CDR3 length equals 16 residues. CDR3 loop: CAWSIGLAGGGDTQYF. CDR3 bases: TGTGCCTGGAGTATAGGACTAGCGGGTGGTGGAGATACGCAGTATTTT. The full variable domain, its missing parts supplied by reference TRBV30 and TRBJ2-3, is SQTIHQWPATLVQPVGSPLSLECTVEGTSNPNLYWYRQAAGRGLQLLFYSVGIGQISSEVPQNLSASRPQDRQFILSSKKLLLSDSGFYLCAWSIGLAGGGDTQYFGPGTRLTVL.

This clone has just one count. The gene calls are TRBV4-2 and TRBJ2-7; 12 bases line up with TRBD2. From germline, CDR1 is LGHNA and CDR2 YNFKEQ. V lost 2 bases, J lost 3 bases, and 8 bases stayed unmatched. The CDR3 totals 17 residues. The CDR3 is CASSQSGLAGSNYEQYF. In nucleotides, the CDR3 is TGTGCCAGCAGCCAATCTGGACTAGCGGGGTCCAACTACGAGCAGTACTTC.

This clone was found once. The chain joins TRBV2 to TRBJ1-2; weak D call: TRBD1 (5 bases). The CDR3 runs 15 residues. V was pared by 6 bases and J by 1 base, with 15 bases between. In germline, CDR1 is SNHLY, CDR2 FYNNEI. CDR3 in amino acids: CASRAWGRYNYGYTF. Written as DNA, the CDR3 is TGTGCCAGCAGGGCCTGGGGACGGTATAACTATGGCTACACCTTC.

The chain joins TRBV5-4 to TRBJ1-2; the D gene is possibly TRBD1 (6 bases). The germline gives CDR1 SGHNT, CDR2 YYREEE (reference sequence). V lost 4 bases and J lost 8, with 15 bases in between. CDR3 length equals 13 residues. The CDR3 protein is CASSRKGGGGYTF. CDR3 DNA sequence: TGTGCCAGCAGCCGCAAAGGGGGTGGCGGCTACACCTTC. Combining the CDR3 with reference TRBV5-4 and TRBJ1-2 gives the whole variable domain ETGVTQSPTHLIKTRGQQVTLRCSSQSGHNTVSWYQQALGQGPQFIFQYYREEENGRGNFPPRFSGLQFPNYSSELNVNALELDDSALYLCASSRKGGGGYTFGSGTRLTVV.

J is TRBJ1-1 and V is TRBV7-3, with unresolved D. Trimming took off 1 base at V and 3 bases at J, with 6 bases between the two ends. Germline loops: CDR1 SGHTA, CDR2 FQGTGA. This CDR3 is built from 13 residues. The CDR3 DNA is TGTGCCAGCAGCTTAATTCCTGACACTGAAGCTTTCTTT. Its protein is CASSLIPDTEAFF. Full variable domain (missing parts from reference TRBV7-3 and TRBJ1-1): GAGVSQTPSNKVTEKGKYVELRCDPISGHTALYWYRQSLGQGPEFLIYFQGTGAADDSGLPNDRFFAVRPEGSVSTLKIQRTERGDSAVYLCASSLIPDTEAFFGQGTRLTVV.

This chain links TRBV6-1 with TRBJ1-3, with D maybe TRBD1 (5 bases). Germline CDR1 reads MNHNS; CDR2 reads SASEGT. The CDR3 runs to 15 residues. V dropped 4 bases and J dropped 0 bases, with 10 bases sitting between them. The CDR3 DNA sequence: TGTGCCAGCAGTGGACGACAGCTCTCTGGAAACACCATATATTTT. It yields the protein CASSGRQLSGNTIYF.

CDR3 sequence reads: CASNTGTGVNTIYF. In nucleotides, the CDR3 is TGTGCCAGCAACACCGGGACAGGGGTCAACACCATATATTTT. The chain joins TRBV6-1 to TRBJ1-3; TRBD1 matches at 10 bases. The CDR3 is made up of 14 amino acids. Germline loops: CDR1 MNHNS, CDR2 SASEGT. Unmatched junction bases numbered 7, after V lost 7 bases and J lost 7 bases.

The chain has TRBV5-1 and TRBJ2-3; 8 bases align to TRBD2. The germline V gene encodes CDR1 SGHRS and CDR2 YFSETQ. The CDR3 has 16 residues. With V trimmed by 0 bases and J by 2 bases, 5 bases remained unmatched. CDR3 region: CASSLEAGGLTDTQYF. The CDR3 DNA reads TGCGCCAGCAGCTTGGAGGCGGGAGGCCTCACAGATACGCAGTATTTT.

V is TRBV7-2 and J is TRBJ1-5; 11 bases map to TRBD1. Germline V lookup: CDR1 SGHTA, CDR2 FQGNSA. The CDR3 length is 16 residues. With V trimmed by 4 bases and J by 5 bases, 7 bases remained unmatched. The CDR3 spells CASSSRDRGGDQPQHF. In DNA form, the CDR3 reads TGTGCCAGCAGCTCCCGGGACAGGGGGGGGGATCAGCCCCAGCATTTT.

V usage is TRBV2 and J usage is TRBJ1-4; 10 bases line up with TRBD1. Germline V lookup: CDR1 SNHLY, CDR2 FYNNEI. V shed 6 bases and J 6 bases; nucleotides not matched to a gene: 4. There are 14 residues in the CDR3. CDR3: CASSRDRGYEKLFF. The CDR3, as DNA: TGTGCCAGCAGCCGGGACAGGGGTTATGAAAAACTGTTTTTT.

V usage is TRBV5-1 and J usage is TRBJ2-7; 7 bases match TRBD1. Germline-derived CDR1 and CDR2 are SGHRS and YFSETQ. The junction had 13 bases not matched to a gene; V was cut back by 2 bases and J by 5 bases. The CDR3 runs to 16 residues. The CDR3 protein is CASSFKVDRDYDEQYF. CDR3 bases: TGCGCCAGCAGCTTTAAGGTCGACAGGGATTACGACGAGCAGTACTTC. Full variable domain (rest looked up from reference TRBV5-1 and TRBJ2-7): KAGVTQTPRYLIKTRGQQVTLSCSPISGHRSVSWYQQTPGQGLQFLFEYFSETQRNKGNFPGRFSGRQFSNSRSEMNVSTLELGDSALYLCASSFKVDRDYDEQYFGPGTRLTVT.